A single sample gave rise to the 2 T cell receptor beta chains below, sequenced in a study of blood T cell repertoires in COVID-19. Sequencing was performed with immunoSEQ multiplex PCR; in TCRdb, only in-frame clones are kept and a portion is missing. The sample gives 130,000 or so clones, over 60% of which show up once; around 17% is in the top ten. Sequencing was carried out using peripheral blood. The receptor source for this set is a man aged 45-65 years with acute or convalescent COVID-19.

The count of this clone is one. The genes are TRBV30 and TRBJ2-2; 7 bases align to TRBD2. There are 19 residues in the CDR3. Unmatched junction bases numbered 18, after V lost 0 bases and J lost 5 bases. CDR1 is GTSNPN, CDR2 SVGIG, per germline (reference sequence). The DNA for the CDR3 is TGTGCCTGGAGTGTACGCGGCTTTGGGGGGAGGGCTCCTACCGGGGAGCTGTTTTTT. It specifies CAWSVRGFGGRAPTGELFF.

V and J are TRBV6-5 and TRBJ1-2, with a tentative D call TRBD1 (6 bases). Germline-derived CDR1 and CDR2 are MNHEY and SVGAGI. The length of the CDR3 is 14 residues. V dropped 5 bases and J dropped 8 bases, with 18 bases sitting between them. CDR3 sequence (DNA): TGTGCCAGCAGTCCACAGGGTTCCGTGGGCGGCTACACCTTC. Amino acids: CASSPQGSVGGYTF.